This T cell receptor beta chain was identified during a study of Graves' ophthalmopathy and Graves' hyperthyroidism. The authors amplified TCR beta CDR3 regions from RNA transcripts. In the first round, RT-PCR was carried out with HTBI primers, and a multiplex PCR formed the second round. MiXCR was run by TCRdb on the multiplex PCR reads, yielding one entry per CDR3 protein. This sample has 400,000 to 500,000 distinct CDR3 sequences, with around 21% found just once. This CDR3 spans 14 amino acids. Trimming removed 3 bases at V and 7 bases at J, with 10 bases between. The sample consisted of peripheral blood. The origin of this receptor is a woman younger than 35 with stable Graves' hyperthyroidism. This rearrangement joins TRBV12-3 or TRBV12-4 to TRBJ1-6; no firm D call. The DNA for the CDR3 is TGTGCCAGCAGTTTCAGAGGTGCCAATTCACCCCTCCACTTT. It codes for CASSFRGANSPLHF.